A single sample is the source of the 27 T cell receptor beta chains below, sequenced in a study of CD8 T cells in Susac syndrome. Reverse transcription of 0.5 to 1 ug RNA was performed with random hexamers. Each CDR3 protein gets one entry after TCRdb re-called the immunoSEQ multiplex PCR reads with MiXCR. This sample yields fewer than 350,000 distinct CDR3 sequences, of which 85% are seen a single time; roughly 0.21% belongs to the top ten. The sample comprised CD8+ T cells from PBMCs. These TCRs come from a human donor with multiple sclerosis.

The V and J genes are TRBV20-1 and TRBJ2-7; 10 bases fit TRBD2. The CDR3 consists of 13 residues. Trimming removed 2 bases from V and 4 bases from J; junction bases left unmatched: 2. The germline CDR1 and CDR2 sequences are DFQATT and SNEGSKA (reference sequence). The DNA of the CDR3 is TGCAGTGCTAGACCGACTAGCGGGTACGAGCAGTACTTC. This encodes CSARPTSGYEQYF.

In this sample, this clonotype turned up a few times. The chain has TRBV4-3 and TRBJ1-5; D call uncertain. The CDR3 has 14 amino acids. Trimming removed 4 bases from V and 6 bases from J, with 13 bases in between. From germline, CDR1 is LGHNA and CDR2 YSLEER. The CDR3 bases are TGCGCCAGCAGCCCCGGGGAGGGAGGTCAGCCCCAGCATTTT. This encodes CASSPGEGGQPQHF.

This chain links TRBV14 with TRBJ2-1; D is possibly TRBD2 (6 bases). This CDR3 comprises 14 residues. Germline V gene lookup returns CDR1 SGHDN and CDR2 FVKESK. Trimming pared 1 base from V and 6 bases from J, leaving 10 bases between. As DNA, the CDR3 is TGTGCCAGCAGCCAAGTGGGCGGGGTCAATGAGCAGTTCTTC. Its protein is CASSQVGGVNEQFF.

This clonotype was seen only a few times. CDR3 DNA: TGCAGCGTTGAGCCCGGGACCTACAATGAGCAGTTCTTC. Protein: CSVEPGTYNEQFF. The V and J genes are TRBV29-1 and TRBJ2-1; TRBD2 might be the D (5 bases). Germline loops: CDR1 SQVTM, CDR2 ANQGSEA. V was pared by 3 bases and J by 2 bases, with 8 bases between. This CDR3 spans 13 amino acids.

CDR3 region: CASTPGLAGSEQFF. CDR3 in DNA: TGTGCCAGCACCCCGGGACTAGCGGGATCTGAGCAGTTCTTC. The chain joins TRBV12-3 or TRBV12-4 to TRBJ2-1, with TRBD2 identical over 13 bases. Unmatched junction bases numbered 6, after V lost 7 bases and J lost 9 bases. The CDR3 consists of 14 residues.

The CDR3 here is CASSGVFATDTQYF. The CDR3 DNA follows: TGTGCCAGCAGCGGGGTGTTCGCCACAGATACGCAGTATTTT. This chain uses TRBV7-9 with TRBJ2-3; D not resolved. Per germline, CDR1 SEHNR and CDR2 FQNEAQ (reference sequence). V lost 5 bases and J lost 2, with 11 bases in between. The CDR3 sequence is 14 residues long.

CDR3 bases: TGTGCCAGCAGCATAGGTGGCTACACCTTC. This codes for CASSIGGYTF. The genes are TRBV21-1 and TRBJ1-2. TRBV21-1 is a pseudogene. The CDR3 contains 10 residues.

The chain links TRBV29-1 to TRBJ1-2; 7 bases align to TRBD1. The V segment lost 0 bases and the J segment 6 bases; nucleotides outside the gene matches: 7. Germline CDR1 and CDR2: SQVTM and ANQGSEA. The CDR3 has 14 amino acids. CDR3 DNA sequence: TGCAGCGTTGAAGACCCATTGACAGGGAATGGCTACACCTTC. Translated: CSVEDPLTGNGYTF.

The table lists this clonotype with a count of one. The chain recombines TRBV18 with TRBJ2-1; the D gene is possibly TRBD1 (6 bases). Germline V gives CDR1 KGHSH, CDR2 LQKENI. The CDR3 is 14 residues long. V was shortened by 2 bases and J by 5 bases, with 10 bases between the two germline ends. The chain's CDR3 is CASSPGRGNNEQFF. CDR3 coding DNA: TGTGCCAGCTCACCAGGCAGGGGAAACAATGAGCAGTTCTTC.

The chain employs TRBV7-2 and TRBJ1-1; no firm D call. Germline lookup yields CDR1 SGHTA and CDR2 FQGNSA. This CDR3 is 14 amino acids long. Trimming cost V 2 bases and J 1 base, with 8 bases left between them. The CDR3 loop is CASSLILQNTEAFF. The DNA of the CDR3 is TGTGCCAGCAGCTTAATTCTCCAGAACACTGAAGCTTTCTTT.

The chain has TRBV19 and TRBJ2-4; D is undetermined. The germline V gene encodes CDR1 LNHDA and CDR2 SQIVND (reference sequence). With 3 bases removed from V and 7 bases from J, the gap between germline ends came to 10 bases. This CDR3 is 13 amino acids long. The CDR3 loop reads CASSISTVNIQYF. As DNA, the CDR3 is TGTGCCAGTAGTATTTCGACGGTTAACATTCAGTACTTC.

This clonotype has only a few counts. The chain links TRBV7-2 to TRBJ1-1, with D unresolved. This CDR3 has 15 amino acids. The germline CDR1 and CDR2 sequences are SGHTA and FQGNSA. The V gene lost 1 base and the J gene lost 1 base, with 10 bases spanning the gap. The CDR3 nucleotides read TGTGCCAGCAGCTTAGACGGTAGCGGGAACACTGAAGCTTTCTTT. Translation: CASSLDGSGNTEAFF.

The chain recombines TRBV12-3 or TRBV12-4 with TRBJ1-2, with D possibly TRBD1 on 5 matching bases. This CDR3 is 14 amino acids long. V was cut by 3 bases and J by 3 bases, with 11 bases left in between. As DNA, the CDR3 is TGTGCCAGCAGTTTTTCCGGAGGGGACTATGGCTACACCTTC. Protein product: CASSFSGGDYGYTF.

J is TRBJ2-2 and V is TRBV7-2; possibly TRBD1 or TRBD2 for D (5 bases each). The germline V and J ends were trimmed by 5 bases and 4 bases, with 17 bases remaining between them. The CDR3 runs to 16 residues. Per germline, CDR1 SGHTA and CDR2 FQGNSA. The CDR3 nucleotides read TGTGCCAGCAGCCCGGGGCTAGTTTATTCCACCGGGGAGCTGTTTTTT. It translates to CASSPGLVYSTGELFF.

The chain is built from TRBV5-5 and TRBJ2-1; possibly TRBD1 for D (6 bases). V lost 4 bases and J 1 base, leaving 12 bases between the germline ends. The germline V gene has CDR1 SGHKS and CDR2 YYEKEE (reference sequence). The CDR3 runs 15 residues. The CDR3: CASSPQGTSYNEQFF. CDR3 nucleotide sequence: TGTGCCAGCAGCCCCCAGGGGACATCCTACAATGAGCAGTTCTTC.

The chain is built from TRBV19 and TRBJ2-2, with unresolved D. Germline assignment: CDR1 LNHDA and CDR2 SQIVND (reference sequence). The CDR3 totals 14 residues. Between the trimmed V and J ends, which lost 3 bases and 2 bases, there was a span of 7 bases. The CDR3, as DNA: TGTGCCAGTAGTATCATGGGTAACACCGGGGAGCTGTTTTTT. This encodes CASSIMGNTGELFF. The full variable domain, with the rest looked up from reference TRBV19 and TRBJ2-2, is DGGITQSPKYLFRKEGQNVTLSCEQNLNHDAMYWYRQDPGQGLRLIYYSQIVNDFQKGDIAEGYSVSREKKESFPLTVTSAQKNPTAFYLCASSIMGNTGELFFGEGSRLTVL.

The sample holds one count of this clonotype. The chain couples TRBV14 to TRBJ2-1, with TRBD1 identical over 8 bases. Per germline, CDR1 SGHDN and CDR2 FVKESK. J was trimmed by 0 bases and V by 6 bases; bases with no gene match: 4. The length of the CDR3 is 15 residues. The CDR3 DNA follows: TGTGCCAGCAGACACAGGGGGGACTCCTACAATGAGCAGTTCTTC. Amino acids: CASRHRGDSYNEQFF.

The rearrangement joins TRBV5-1 to TRBJ2-1, with D possibly being TRBD1 (6 bases). Trimming cost V 3 bases and J 4 bases, with 23 bases left between them. Germline V CDR1 and CDR2: SGHRS, YFSETQ. This CDR3 comprises 18 residues. CDR3 nucleotide sequence: TGCGCCAGCAGCTCCACCCCGACAGGCGCTCCTTTATACAATGAGCAGTTCTTC. It is translated as CASSSTPTGAPLYNEQFF.

The V and J genes are TRBV6-2 or TRBV6-3 and TRBJ2-7; D possibly corresponds to TRBD1 (6 bases). Germline V gives CDR1 MNHEY, CDR2 SVGEGT. V lost 6 bases and J 1 base, leaving 10 bases between the germline ends. There are 13 residues in the CDR3. The CDR3 spells CASSGTTSYEQYF. For the CDR3, the DNA is TGTGCCAGCAGCGGGACAACTTCCTACGAGCAGTACTTC.

CDR3 loop: CSATPQLQDPREKLFF. As DNA, the CDR3 is TGCAGTGCTACCCCACAATTACAGGACCCAAGAGAAAAACTGTTTTTT. The V call is TRBV20-1, the J call TRBJ1-4; a possible D gene is TRBD1 (5 bases). Trimming removed 4 bases from V and 8 bases from J, with 23 bases in between. Germline CDR1 DFQATT, CDR2 SNEGSKA (reference sequence). The CDR3 consists of 16 residues.

This clonotype was seen only a few times. The chain is built from TRBV28 and TRBJ2-7; D call uncertain. V lost 5 bases to trimming and J lost 0 bases, with 14 bases between them. The CDR3 extends over 15 amino acids. From germline, CDR1 is MDHEN and CDR2 SYDVKM. The CDR3 sequence: CASSPLLSSSYEQYF. CDR3 nucleotides: TGTGCCAGCAGTCCCCTTTTGTCGAGCTCCTACGAGCAGTACTTC.

This clonotype was seen a single time. The chain links TRBV2 to TRBJ1-5; D ambiguous. This CDR3 has 17 amino acids. Per germline, CDR1 SNHLY and CDR2 FYNNEI. With 4 bases removed from V and 0 bases from J, the gap between germline ends came to 16 bases. In DNA form, the CDR3 reads TGTGCCAGCAGTGTATCGAGGGAAGGATATAGCAATCAGCCCCAGCATTTT. Encoded protein: CASSVSREGYSNQPQHF.

The chain links TRBV10-3 to TRBJ2-7; D is perhaps TRBD1 (6 bases). The CDR3 is made up of 12 amino acids. The ends were cut back, 8 bases at V and 2 bases at J, with 10 bases in the middle. The germline CDR1 and CDR2 sequences are ENHRY and SYGVKD. The chain's CDR3 is CAIRDTAYEQYF. Written as DNA, the CDR3 is TGTGCCATCCGGGACACAGCCTACGAGCAGTACTTC.

The rearrangement links TRBV28 to TRBJ1-3; D not resolved. The germline gives CDR1 MDHEN, CDR2 SYDVKM. Trimming removed 3 bases at V and 3 bases at J, with 9 bases between. The CDR3 is made up of 14 amino acids. CDR3 sequence (DNA): TGTGCCAGCAGTTTTAAACAGTATGGAAACACCATATATTTT. This encodes CASSFKQYGNTIYF.

The V gene is TRBV3-1, the J gene TRBJ2-1, with TRBD2 matching over 14 bases. Germline assignment: CDR1 LGHDT and CDR2 YNNKEL (reference sequence). The CDR3 consists of 20 residues. The V segment lost 3 bases and the J segment 6 bases; nucleotides outside the gene matches: 16. The CDR3: CASSHLGLAGALDKINEQFF. For the CDR3, the DNA is TGTGCCAGCAGCCACCTGGGACTAGCGGGAGCTTTAGACAAAATCAATGAGCAGTTCTTC.

This chain uses TRBV9 with TRBJ1-1; tentatively, D is TRBD1 (6 bases). Germline CDR1 and CDR2: SGDLS and YYNGEE. With 0 bases removed from V and 3 bases from J, the gap between germline ends came to 6 bases. This CDR3 contains 13 residues. The DNA for the CDR3 is TGTGCCAGCAGCGTAGGGGGGCACACTGAAGCTTTCTTT. This translates into CASSVGGHTEAFF. Filled out from reference TRBV9 and TRBJ1-1, the complete variable domain reads DSGVTQTPKHLITATGQRVTLRCSPRSGDLSVYWYQQSLDQGLQFLIQYYNGEERAKGNILERFSAQQFPDLHSELNLSSLELGDSALYFCASSVGGHTEAFFGQGTRLTVV.

Here the CDR3 reads CASSQVLVGTSGNTDTQYF. The CDR3 DNA follows: TGTGCCAGCAGCCAAGTACTAGTCGGGACTAGCGGAAACACAGATACGCAGTATTTT. This sequence joins TRBV3-1 and TRBJ2-3, with 11 bases fitting TRBD2. V lost 1 base, J lost 2 bases, and 11 bases stayed unmatched. Looked up from germline, CDR1 is LGHDT and CDR2 is YNNKEL (reference sequence). This CDR3 has 19 amino acids.